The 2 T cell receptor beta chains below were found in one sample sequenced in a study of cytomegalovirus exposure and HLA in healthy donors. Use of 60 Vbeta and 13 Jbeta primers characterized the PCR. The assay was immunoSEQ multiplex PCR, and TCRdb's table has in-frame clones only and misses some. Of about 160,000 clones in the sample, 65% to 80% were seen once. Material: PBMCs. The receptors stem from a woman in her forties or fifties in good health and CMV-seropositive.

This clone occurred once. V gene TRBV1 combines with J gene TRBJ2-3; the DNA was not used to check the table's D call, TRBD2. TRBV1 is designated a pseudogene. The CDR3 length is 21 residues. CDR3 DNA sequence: TGCACCAGCAGCCTACGGGGACTAGCCAATATCAACGTGAAAAGCACAGATACGCAGTATTTT. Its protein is CTSSLRGLANINVKSTDTQYF.

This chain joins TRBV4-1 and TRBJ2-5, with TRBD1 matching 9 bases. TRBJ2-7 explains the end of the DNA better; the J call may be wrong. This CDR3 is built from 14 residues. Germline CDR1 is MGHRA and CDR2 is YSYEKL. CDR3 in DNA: TGCGCCAGCAGCCGGGACAGGGTAGGGTACGAGCAGTACTTC. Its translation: CASSRDRVGYEQYF.